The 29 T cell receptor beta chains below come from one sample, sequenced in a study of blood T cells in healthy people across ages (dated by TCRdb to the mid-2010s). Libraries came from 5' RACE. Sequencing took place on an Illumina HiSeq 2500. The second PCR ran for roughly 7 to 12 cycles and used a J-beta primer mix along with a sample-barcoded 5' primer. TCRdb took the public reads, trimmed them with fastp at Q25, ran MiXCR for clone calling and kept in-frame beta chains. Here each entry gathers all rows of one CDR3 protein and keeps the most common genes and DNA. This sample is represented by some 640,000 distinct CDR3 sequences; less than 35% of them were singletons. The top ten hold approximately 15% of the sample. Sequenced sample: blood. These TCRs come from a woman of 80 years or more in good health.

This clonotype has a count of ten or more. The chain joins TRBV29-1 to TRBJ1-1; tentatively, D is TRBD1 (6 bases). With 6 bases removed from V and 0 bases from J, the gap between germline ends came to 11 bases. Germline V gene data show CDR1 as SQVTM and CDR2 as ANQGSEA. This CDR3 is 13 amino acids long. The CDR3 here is CSVEQGMNTEAFF. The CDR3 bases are TGCAGCGTCGAACAGGGTATGAACACTGAAGCTTTCTTT.

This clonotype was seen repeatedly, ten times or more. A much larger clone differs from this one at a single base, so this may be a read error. CDR3 DNA: TGCGCCAGCAGCCAAGATGCCCGGGGGGGCTACAATGAGCAGTACTTC. Translated: CASSQDARGGYNEQYF. The gene calls are TRBV4-3 and TRBJ2-1; 8 bases are shared with TRBD2. The end of the DNA is better explained by TRBJ2-7, so the J call may be wrong. Germline CDR1 is LGHNA and CDR2 is YSLEER. The CDR3 length is 16 residues.

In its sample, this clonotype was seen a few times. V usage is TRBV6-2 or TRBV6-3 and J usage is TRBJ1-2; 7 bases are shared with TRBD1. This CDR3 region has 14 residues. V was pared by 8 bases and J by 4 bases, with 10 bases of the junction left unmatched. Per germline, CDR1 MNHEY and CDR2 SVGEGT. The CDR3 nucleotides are TGTGCCAGCCGACCGACAGGGACGAGCTATGGCTACACCTTC. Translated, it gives CASRPTGTSYGYTF.

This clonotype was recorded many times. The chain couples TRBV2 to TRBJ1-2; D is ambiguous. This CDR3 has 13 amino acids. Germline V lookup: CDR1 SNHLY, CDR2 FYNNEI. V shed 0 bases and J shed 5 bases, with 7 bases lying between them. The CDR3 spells CASSEALRYGYTF. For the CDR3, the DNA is TGTGCCAGCAGTGAAGCGCTTAGGTATGGCTACACCTTC.

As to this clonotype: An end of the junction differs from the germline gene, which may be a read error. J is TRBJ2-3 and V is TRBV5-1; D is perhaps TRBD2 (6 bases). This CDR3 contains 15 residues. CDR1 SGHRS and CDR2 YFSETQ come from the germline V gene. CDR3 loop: CTSSLGGTAGDTQYF. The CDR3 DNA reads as TGCACCAGCAGCTTGGGTGGGACTGCCGGCGATACGCAGTATTTT.

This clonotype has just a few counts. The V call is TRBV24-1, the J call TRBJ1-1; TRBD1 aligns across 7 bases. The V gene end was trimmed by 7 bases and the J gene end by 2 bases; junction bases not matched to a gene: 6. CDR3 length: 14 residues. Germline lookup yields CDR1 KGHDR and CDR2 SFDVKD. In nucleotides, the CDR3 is TGTGCCACCAGGGGGGACAGCATTAACACTGAAGCTTTCTTT. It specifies CATRGDSINTEAFF.

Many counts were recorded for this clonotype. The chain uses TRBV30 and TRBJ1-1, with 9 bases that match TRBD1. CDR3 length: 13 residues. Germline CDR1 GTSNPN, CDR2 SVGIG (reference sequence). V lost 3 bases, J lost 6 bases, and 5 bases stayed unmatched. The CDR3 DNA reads TGTGCCTGGAGGGATACAGGGGGCTCTGAAGCTTTCTTT. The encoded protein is CAWRDTGGSEAFF.

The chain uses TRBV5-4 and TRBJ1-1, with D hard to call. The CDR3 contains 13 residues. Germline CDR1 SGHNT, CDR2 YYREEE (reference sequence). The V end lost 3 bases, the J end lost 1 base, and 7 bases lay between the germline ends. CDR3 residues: CASSSDPNTEAFF. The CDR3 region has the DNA TGTGCCAGCAGCTCCGACCCGAACACTGAAGCTTTCTTT.

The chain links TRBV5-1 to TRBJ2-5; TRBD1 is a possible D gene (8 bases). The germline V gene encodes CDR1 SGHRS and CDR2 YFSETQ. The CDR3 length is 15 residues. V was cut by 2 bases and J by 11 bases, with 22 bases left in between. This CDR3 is CASSFEGQGAREQYF. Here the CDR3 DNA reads TGCGCCAGCAGCTTCGAGGGGCAGGGGGCGCGGGAGCAGTACTTC.

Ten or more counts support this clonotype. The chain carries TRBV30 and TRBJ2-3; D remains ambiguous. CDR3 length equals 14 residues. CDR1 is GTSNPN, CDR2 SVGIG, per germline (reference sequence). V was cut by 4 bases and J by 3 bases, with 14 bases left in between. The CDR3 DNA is TGTGCCTGGACCCTCGCGGTCGGGACAGATACGCAGTATTTT. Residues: CAWTLAVGTDTQYF.

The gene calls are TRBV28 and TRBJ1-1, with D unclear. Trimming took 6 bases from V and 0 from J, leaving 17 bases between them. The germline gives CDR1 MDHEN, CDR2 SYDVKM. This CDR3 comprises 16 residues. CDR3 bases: TGTGCCAGCAGGCCCCCTCTCGGGCGGCTGAACACTGAAGCTTTCTTT. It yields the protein CASRPPLGRLNTEAFF.

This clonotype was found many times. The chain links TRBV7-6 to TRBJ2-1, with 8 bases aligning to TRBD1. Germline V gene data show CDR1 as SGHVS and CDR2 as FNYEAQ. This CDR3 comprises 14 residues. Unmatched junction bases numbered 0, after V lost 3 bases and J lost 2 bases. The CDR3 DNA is TGTGCCAGCAGCTTCAGGGGGCCCTACAATGAGCAGTTCTTC. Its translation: CASSFRGPYNEQFF.

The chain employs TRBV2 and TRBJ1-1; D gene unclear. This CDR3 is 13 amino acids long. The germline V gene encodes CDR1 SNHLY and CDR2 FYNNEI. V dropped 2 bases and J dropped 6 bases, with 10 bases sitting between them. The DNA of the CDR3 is TGTGCCAGCAGTGAAACTCCGGTCGCTGAAGCTTTCTTT. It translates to CASSETPVAEAFF.

CDR3 sequence (DNA): TGTGCCAGCAGCAGCTGGGCGGGGGCATACAATGAGCAGTTCTTC. Residues: CASSSWAGAYNEQFF. This rearrangement joins TRBV28 to TRBJ2-1; weak D call: TRBD2 (7 bases). V was pared by 6 bases and J by 4 bases, with 16 bases between. There are 15 residues in the CDR3. In germline, CDR1 is MDHEN, CDR2 SYDVKM. The full variable domain, completed using reference TRBV28 and TRBJ2-1, is DVKVTQSSRYLVKRTGEKVFLECVQDMDHENMFWYRQDPGLGLRLIYFSYDVKMKEKGDIPEGYSVSREKKERFSLILESASTNQTSMYLCASSSWAGAYNEQFFGPGTRLTVL.

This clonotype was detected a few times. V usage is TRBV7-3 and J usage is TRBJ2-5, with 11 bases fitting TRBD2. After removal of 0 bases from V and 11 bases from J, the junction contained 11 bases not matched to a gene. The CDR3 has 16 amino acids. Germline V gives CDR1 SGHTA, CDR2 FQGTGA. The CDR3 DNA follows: TGTGCCAGCAGCTTAACGAGTAGCGGGGGGGCAAATGAGCAGTACTTC. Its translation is CASSLTSSGGANEQYF. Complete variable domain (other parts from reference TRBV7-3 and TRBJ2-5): GAGVSQTPSNKVTEKGKYVELRCDPISGHTALYWYRQSLGQGPEFLIYFQGTGAADDSGLPNDRFFAVRPEGSVSTLKIQRTERGDSAVYLCASSLTSSGGANEQYFGPGTRLLVL.

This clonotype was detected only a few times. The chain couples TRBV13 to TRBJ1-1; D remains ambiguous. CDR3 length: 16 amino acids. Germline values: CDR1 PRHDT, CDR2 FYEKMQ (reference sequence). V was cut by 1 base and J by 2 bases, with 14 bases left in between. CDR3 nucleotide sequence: TGTGCCAGCAGCTTAGAAGCCCGTCGGCGAAACACTGAAGCTTTCTTT. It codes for CASSLEARRRNTEAFF.

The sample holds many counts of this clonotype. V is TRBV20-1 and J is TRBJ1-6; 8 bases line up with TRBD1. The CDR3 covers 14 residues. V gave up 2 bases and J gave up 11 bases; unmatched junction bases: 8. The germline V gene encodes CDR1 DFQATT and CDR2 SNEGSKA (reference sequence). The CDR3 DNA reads TGCAGTGCTAGACTACGAGGACAGGGTACACCCCTCCACTTT. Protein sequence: CSARLRGQGTPLHF.

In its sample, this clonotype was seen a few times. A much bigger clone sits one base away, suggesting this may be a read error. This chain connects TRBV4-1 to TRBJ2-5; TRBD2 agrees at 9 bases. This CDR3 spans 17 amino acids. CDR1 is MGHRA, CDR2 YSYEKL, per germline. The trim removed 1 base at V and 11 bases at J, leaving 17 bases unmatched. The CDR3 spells CASSQVRLAGNHNEQYF. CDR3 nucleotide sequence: TGCGCCAGCAGCCAAGTTCGGCTAGCGGGGAATCACAATGAGCAGTACTTC.

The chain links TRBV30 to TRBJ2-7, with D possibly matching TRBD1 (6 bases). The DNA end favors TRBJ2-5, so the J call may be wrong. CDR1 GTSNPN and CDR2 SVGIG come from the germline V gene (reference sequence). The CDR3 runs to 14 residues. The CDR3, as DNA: TGTGCCTGGAGTGCCAGGGGCCTTCAAGAGACCCAGTACTTC. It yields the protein CAWSARGLQETQYF.

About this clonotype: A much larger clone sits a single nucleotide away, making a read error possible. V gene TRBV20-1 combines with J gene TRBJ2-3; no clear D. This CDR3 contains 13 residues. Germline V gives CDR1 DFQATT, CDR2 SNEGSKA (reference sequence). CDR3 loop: CGAKGAMGDTQYF. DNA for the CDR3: TGCGGTGCTAAAGGAGCGATGGGAGATACGCAGTATTTT.

The CDR3 DNA is TGTGCCAGCAGTTTCCAGATTGGCAATCAGCCCCAGCATTTT. It is translated as CASSFQIGNQPQHF. This chain connects TRBV12-3 or TRBV12-4 to TRBJ1-5; no clear D gene. This CDR3 has 14 residues. V gave up 3 bases and J gave up 2 bases, with 8 bases separating them.

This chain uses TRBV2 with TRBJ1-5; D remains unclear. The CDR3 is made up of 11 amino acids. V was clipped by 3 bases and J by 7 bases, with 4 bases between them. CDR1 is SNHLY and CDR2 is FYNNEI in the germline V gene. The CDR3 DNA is TGTGCCAGCAGTGACGGGCAGCCCCAGCATTTT. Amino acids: CASSDGQPQHF.

The CDR3 DNA is TGCGCCAGCAGCTTGTCTTTCGACGAGCAGTACTTC. Translated: CASSLSFDEQYF. V and J are TRBV5-1 and TRBJ2-7; no firm D call. V was trimmed by 1 base and J by 5 bases, leaving 7 bases between them. CDR3 length: 12 residues. Germline V gives CDR1 SGHRS, CDR2 YFSETQ.

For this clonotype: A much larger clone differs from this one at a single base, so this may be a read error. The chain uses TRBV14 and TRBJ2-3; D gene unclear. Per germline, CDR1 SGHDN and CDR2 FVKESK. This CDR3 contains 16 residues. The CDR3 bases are TGTGCCAGCAGCCAAGCCCCGGGTCCCATCGCAGATACGCGGTATTTT. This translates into CASSQAPGPIADTRYF.

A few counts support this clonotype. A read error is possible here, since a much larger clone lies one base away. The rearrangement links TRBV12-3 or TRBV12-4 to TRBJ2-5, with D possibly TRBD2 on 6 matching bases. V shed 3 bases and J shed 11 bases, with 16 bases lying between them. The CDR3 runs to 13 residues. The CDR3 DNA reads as TGTGCCAGCAGTTTCGGGGGACCCAATGAGCAGTACTTC. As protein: CASSFGGPNEQYF.

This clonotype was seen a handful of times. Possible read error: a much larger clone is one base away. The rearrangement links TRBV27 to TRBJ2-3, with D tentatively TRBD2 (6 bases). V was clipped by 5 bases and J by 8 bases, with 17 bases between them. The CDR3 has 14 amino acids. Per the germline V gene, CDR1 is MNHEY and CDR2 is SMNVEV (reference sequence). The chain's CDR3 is CASSLAGTWRTQYF. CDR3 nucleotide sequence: TGTGCCAGCAGTCTGGCCGGGACTTGGCGTACGCAGTATTTT.

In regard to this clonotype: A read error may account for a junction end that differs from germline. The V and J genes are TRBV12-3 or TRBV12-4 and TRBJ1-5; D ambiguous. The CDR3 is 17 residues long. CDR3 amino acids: CAGSLALAADSNQPQHF. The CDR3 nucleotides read TGTGCCGGCAGTTTAGCGTTGGCAGCGGATAGCAATCAGCCCCAGCATTTT.

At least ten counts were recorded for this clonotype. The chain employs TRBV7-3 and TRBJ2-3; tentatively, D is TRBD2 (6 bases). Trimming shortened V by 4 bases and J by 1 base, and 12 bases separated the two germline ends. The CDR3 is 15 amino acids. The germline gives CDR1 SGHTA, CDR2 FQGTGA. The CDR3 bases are TGTGCCAGCAGCTCAAGCGGGTATCGCACAGATACGCAGTATTTT. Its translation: CASSSSGYRTDTQYF.

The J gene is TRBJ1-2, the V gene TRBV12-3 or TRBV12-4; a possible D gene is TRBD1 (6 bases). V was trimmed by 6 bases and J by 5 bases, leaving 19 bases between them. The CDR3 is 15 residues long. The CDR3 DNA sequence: TGTGCCAGCAGCCGACCCCAGACAGGACTATATGGCTACACCTTC. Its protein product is CASSRPQTGLYGYTF.